The 3 T cell receptor beta chains below all came from one sample that was sequenced in a study of blood T cells in healthy people across ages. Next came a second PCR, run for about 7 to 12 cycles, which used a sample-barcoded 5' primer along with a J-beta primer mix. One entry per CDR3 protein results from TCRdb running MiXCR on the 5' RACE reads. In the table there are 1.8 million or so distinct CDR3 sequences, roughly two fifths of which are singletons. The sample consisted of blood. These TCRs come from a human donor in good health.

Details on this clonotype: One end of the junction is discordant with germline, which a read error may explain. V usage is TRBV6-5 and J usage is TRBJ2-5; 9 bases line up with TRBD1. The length of the CDR3 is 15 residues. Germline lookup yields CDR1 MNHEY and CDR2 SVGAGI. CDR3 nucleotides: TGTGCCAGCAGTTCTACAGGGGGCTCTACGTACGAGCAGTACTTT. This encodes CASSSTGGSTYEQYF.

The chain joins TRBV7-2 to TRBJ2-7, with unresolved D. The assigned J gene may be wrong: the sequence end matches TRBJ2-5 better. Germline CDR1 reads SGHTA; CDR2 reads FQGNSA. This CDR3 has 13 residues. The CDR3 here is CASSLRAFETQYF. CDR3 nucleotides: TGTGCCAGCAGCTTACGCGCATTTGAGACCCAGTACTTC.

This clonotype has more than one count but fewer than ten. The chain is built from TRBV19 and TRBJ1-2; D gene unclear. The CDR3 has 13 amino acids. V was shortened by 5 bases and J by 5 bases, with 12 bases between the two germline ends. CDR1 is LNHDA, CDR2 SQIVND, per germline (reference sequence). The DNA for the CDR3 is TGTGCCAGTAGTTTCGTCCGAGAATATGGCTACACCTTC. Its protein is CASSFVREYGYTF.